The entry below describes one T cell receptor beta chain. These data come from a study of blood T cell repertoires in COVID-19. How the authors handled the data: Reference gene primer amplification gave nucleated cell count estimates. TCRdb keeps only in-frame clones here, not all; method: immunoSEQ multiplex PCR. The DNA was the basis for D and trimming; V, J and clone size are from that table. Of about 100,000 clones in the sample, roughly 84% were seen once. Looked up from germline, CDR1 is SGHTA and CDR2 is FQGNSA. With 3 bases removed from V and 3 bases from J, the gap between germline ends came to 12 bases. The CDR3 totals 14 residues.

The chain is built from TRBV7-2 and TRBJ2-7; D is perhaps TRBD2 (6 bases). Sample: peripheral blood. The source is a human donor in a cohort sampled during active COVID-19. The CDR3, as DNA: TGTGCCAGCAGCTTCGCCTACGGGGGCTACGAGCAGTACTTC. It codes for CASSFAYGGYEQYF.